This entry lists 32 T cell receptor beta chains sequenced from one sample in a study of post-analysis software for immune sequencing data. The study's findings and limits: Compared with controls, patients had more of roughly 5 TRBV segments, including TRBV5-6, TRBV5-1 and TRBV20-1.

Their antigens remain unidentified. TCR beta libraries were prepared from cDNA with unique molecular identifiers. MiXCR, applied by TCRdb to the PCR reads, yields one record per CDR3 protein. The table shows hundreds of thousands of distinct CDR3 sequences, with around 60% occurring only once. Sequences were obtained from blood. Receptors were obtained from a girl aged 2-9 years with multiple sclerosis.

V gene TRBV12-3 or TRBV12-4 combines with J gene TRBJ1-1, with unresolved D. Trimming pared 2 bases from V and 5 bases from J, leaving 9 bases between. The CDR3 loop spans 13 amino acids. CDR3: CASSLFGLTEAFF. The CDR3 bases are TGTGCCAGCAGTTTATTTGGGTTGACTGAAGCTTTCTTT.

This clonotype has just a few counts. This sequence joins TRBV7-2 and TRBJ2-1, with no clear D. V lost 5 bases and J lost 5, with 10 bases in between. Germline V CDR1 and CDR2: SGHTA, FQGNSA. CDR3 length: 13 amino acids. Written as DNA, the CDR3 is TGTGCCAGCAGCCAACGGCGCGACAATGAGCAGTTCTTC. It encodes CASSQRRDNEQFF.

This clonotype came up a few times. A read error may produce the germline difference seen at one junction end. This chain joins TRBV6-2 or TRBV6-3 and TRBJ2-5; possibly TRBD1 for D (6 bases). Per germline, CDR1 MNHEY and CDR2 SVGEGT. This CDR3 spans 16 amino acids. Here the CDR3 DNA reads TGTGCCAGCAGTCTGGGCGGACAAGCCAAGGGGGAGATCCAGTACTTC. Translating it yields CASSLGGQAKGEIQYF.

This clonotype was counted once. The chain has TRBV20-1 and TRBJ1-4; D is uncertain. V was trimmed by 4 bases and J by 4 bases, leaving 7 bases between them. The CDR3 is 12 residues long. In germline, CDR1 is DFQATT, CDR2 SNEGSKA (reference sequence). CDR3 region: CSATEHNEKLFF. CDR3 nucleotides: TGCAGTGCTACGGAACATAATGAAAAACTGTTTTTT.

In this sample, this clonotype turned up a few times. The gene calls are TRBV7-9 and TRBJ2-1; D possibly corresponds to TRBD2 (5 bases). Trimming shortened V by 7 bases and J by 4 bases, and 11 bases separated the two germline ends. CDR3 length equals 13 residues. Germline values: CDR1 SEHNR, CDR2 FQNEAQ (reference sequence). CDR3 sequence (DNA): TGTGCCAGCACCTTGAGCGGTTACAATGAGCAGTTCTTC. This codes for CASTLSGYNEQFF.

The genes are TRBV13 and TRBJ1-2; perhaps TRBD1 as D (5 bases). Germline V gene data show CDR1 as PRHDT and CDR2 as FYEKMQ (reference sequence). This CDR3 has 12 residues. V was clipped by 5 bases and J by 13 bases, with 17 bases between them. The CDR3 protein is CASSPRDRGGTF. The CDR3 region has the DNA TGTGCCAGCAGCCCCCGGGACCGCGGGGGCACCTTC.

This clonotype was seen more than once but under ten times. The chain joins TRBV10-1 to TRBJ2-1; 9 positions match TRBD2. The CDR3 extends over 16 amino acids. Germline V gene sequence: CDR1 WNHNN, CDR2 SYGVQD (reference sequence). V trimming: 5 bases; J trimming: 5 bases; junction bases outside the gene matches: 10. The CDR3 DNA is TGCGCCAGCAGTACGGCATTAGCGGGGGACCACAATGAGCAGTTCTTC. Protein product: CASSTALAGDHNEQFF.

The chain is built from TRBV29-1 and TRBJ2-7; 12 bases map to TRBD1. In germline, CDR1 is SQVTM, CDR2 ANQGSEA. The ends lost 6 bases at V and 6 bases at J; junction bases unmatched: 15. This CDR3 contains 16 residues. The CDR3 sequence is CSVGQGATGVGGEQYF. The CDR3 nucleotides read TGCAGCGTGGGACAGGGGGCAACGGGAGTAGGCGGCGAGCAGTACTTC.

This clonotype was seen a handful of times. The chain links TRBV6-5 to TRBJ1-5, with TRBD1 matching over 7 bases. Trimming cost V 6 bases and J 1 base; bases outside gene matches: 3. This CDR3 is built from 14 residues. The germline V gene encodes CDR1 MNHEY and CDR2 SVGAGI. CDR3 sequence reads: CASRATGSNQPQHF. The CDR3 DNA sequence: TGTGCCAGCAGGGCGACAGGGAGCAATCAGCCCCAGCATTTT.

This chain joins TRBV2 and TRBJ2-1, with 8 bases fitting TRBD2. This CDR3 comprises 15 residues. The V segment lost 1 base and the J segment 4 bases; nucleotides outside the gene matches: 3. Germline-derived CDR1 and CDR2 are SNHLY and FYNNEI. This CDR3 reads CASSEDQREYNEQFF. Here the CDR3 DNA reads TGTGCCAGCAGTGAAGACCAGCGGGAGTACAATGAGCAGTTCTTC.

This clonotype was counted a single time. The rearrangement joins TRBV6-2 or TRBV6-3 to TRBJ2-3; 7 bases are a match to TRBD2. V lost 6 bases and J lost 7; bases outside the gene matches: 13. Germline V gene data show CDR1 as MNHEY and CDR2 as SVGEGT. This CDR3 region has 15 residues. CDR3 protein: CASSPFGGGGYTQYF. Written as DNA, the CDR3 is TGTGCCAGCAGCCCCTTTGGGGGGGGAGGATATACGCAGTATTTT.

In nucleotides, the CDR3 is TGCAGCGTTGAAGGGCGGGAGGAGCTCAATACGCAGTATTTT. Protein sequence: CSVEGREELNTQYF. This chain joins TRBV29-1 and TRBJ2-3, with 8 bases identical to TRBD2. The V and J ends lost 1 base and 7 bases, in that order; junction bases with no gene match: 7. The length of the CDR3 is 14 residues. CDR1 is SQVTM and CDR2 is ANQGSEA in the germline V gene.

V is TRBV14 and J is TRBJ2-1, with 12 bases aligning to TRBD2. CDR3 length: 14 amino acids. Trimming took 2 bases from V and 13 from J; bases not matched to a gene: 6. Germline CDR1 and CDR2: SGHDN and FVKESK. This CDR3 reads CASSQTRLAGDQFF. The DNA of the CDR3 is TGTGCCAGCAGCCAAACTCGACTAGCGGGAGACCAGTTCTTC.

This clonotype was found a few times. The chain recombines TRBV6-5 with TRBJ1-1; D is perhaps TRBD1 (5 bases). Germline CDR1 and CDR2: MNHEY and SVGAGI. The V end lost 0 bases, the J end lost 5 bases, and 22 bases lay between the germline ends. This CDR3 is 18 amino acids long. CDR3 in amino acids: CASSYSMGVGQVTTEAFF. CDR3 sequence (DNA): TGTGCCAGCAGTTACTCGATGGGGGTTGGGCAGGTGACGACTGAAGCTTTCTTT.

The rearrangement uses TRBV28 and TRBJ2-3; D perhaps matches TRBD2 (5 bases). CDR3 size: 13 residues. CDR1 and CDR2 (germline): MDHEN, SYDVKM. Trimming pared 7 bases from V and 4 bases from J, leaving 12 bases between. DNA of the CDR3: TGTGCCAGCATCGAGGGAAACTCAGATACGCAGTATTTT. As protein: CASIEGNSDTQYF.

This clonotype occurred once. The J gene is TRBJ2-1, the V gene TRBV20-1, with a possible D match to TRBD1 (8 bases). The ends were cut back, 5 bases at V and 2 bases at J, with 19 bases in the middle. Germline V CDR1 and CDR2: DFQATT, SNEGSKA (reference sequence). The CDR3 loop spans 16 amino acids. The CDR3 protein is CSAWGTTGQAYNEQFF. The DNA for the CDR3 is TGCAGTGCTTGGGGGACTACGGGACAGGCCTACAATGAGCAGTTCTTC.

This clonotype was picked up a small number of times. The gene calls are TRBV20-1 and TRBJ2-4; unclear D gene. Trimming removed 1 base at V and 4 bases at J, with 14 bases between. Germline assignment: CDR1 DFQATT and CDR2 SNEGSKA (reference sequence). This CDR3 contains 15 residues. The CDR3: CSARAVVGRKNIQYF. In DNA form, the CDR3 reads TGCAGTGCTAGAGCGGTTGTGGGCAGGAAAAACATTCAGTACTTC.

This clonotype was picked up a small number of times. The chain links TRBV7-8 to TRBJ2-7, with D maybe TRBD1 (6 bases). With 2 bases removed from V and 0 bases from J, the gap between germline ends came to 17 bases. Germline V lookup: CDR1 SGHVS, CDR2 FQNEAQ. This CDR3 contains 17 residues. The CDR3 is CASSLYGLQGFSYEQYF. CDR3 DNA sequence: TGTGCCAGCAGCTTATATGGGCTACAGGGCTTCTCCTACGAGCAGTACTTC.

The V call is TRBV7-2, the J call TRBJ2-7; 10 positions agree with TRBD2. The V gene's germline CDR1 is SGHTA and CDR2 FQGNSA. The CDR3 is made up of 15 amino acids. V gave up 1 base and J gave up 4 bases; unmatched junction bases: 4. CDR3 nucleotides: TGTGCCAGCAGCTTAGTAGCGGGGGGAGTTTACGAGCAGTACTTC. It specifies CASSLVAGGVYEQYF.

This clonotype showed up just once. J is TRBJ1-2 and V is TRBV7-9; D call uncertain. The CDR3 is 12 amino acids. Deletions cut 3 bases from V and 7 bases from J, with 9 bases between. Germline CDR1 reads SEHNR; CDR2 reads FQNEAQ (reference sequence). The CDR3 DNA reads TGTGCCAGCAGCTTCGGTTCGGTTGGCTACACCTTC. Translating gives CASSFGSVGYTF.

The chain employs TRBV20-1 and TRBJ2-4; a weak D match, TRBD2 (6 bases). The germline gives CDR1 DFQATT, CDR2 SNEGSKA (reference sequence). There are 16 residues in the CDR3. Trimming took 5 bases from V and 7 from J, leaving 24 bases between them. The CDR3 nucleotides read TGCAGTGCTTCCCCCCTACCTGCGGGATCATTCAACATTCAGTACTTC. Its protein product is CSASPLPAGSFNIQYF.

The rearrangement uses TRBV2 and TRBJ2-2; a possible D gene is TRBD1 (5 bases). Germline CDR1 reads SNHLY; CDR2 reads FYNNEI. This CDR3 is 15 amino acids long. Deletions cut 2 bases from V and 4 bases from J, with 11 bases between. The CDR3 DNA follows: TGTGCCAGCAGTGAATCTGCAGGGCCCACCGGGGAGCTGTTTTTT. Protein: CASSESAGPTGELFF.

The chain links TRBV7-9 to TRBJ2-4; a weak D match, TRBD1 (6 bases). Matching the DNA end better, TRBJ2-7 makes the J call doubtful. CDR3 size: 15 residues. Germline V lookup: CDR1 SEHNR, CDR2 FQNEAQ (reference sequence). CDR3 DNA sequence: TGTGCCAGCAGCACGCTACCGGGACAATTTTACGAGCAGTACTTC. Encoded protein: CASSTLPGQFYEQYF.

J is TRBJ1-1 and V is TRBV7-9; the D is unclear. CDR3 length: 14 residues. V lost 5 bases and J lost 11, with 21 bases in between. Germline V gene lookup returns CDR1 SEHNR and CDR2 FQNEAQ (reference sequence). This CDR3 reads CASSPQRASLGAFF. The CDR3 DNA follows: TGTGCCAGCAGCCCTCAAAGGGCCTCCCTAGGGGCTTTCTTT.

V gene TRBV4-2 combines with J gene TRBJ2-5, with TRBD2 identical over 11 bases. The J call is uncertain, as TRBJ2-7 better fits the DNA end. CDR3 length: 15 residues. The germline V gene has CDR1 LGHNA and CDR2 YNFKEQ. CDR3 sequence (DNA): TGTGCCAGCAGCCAGGACACTAGCGGGAGCTACGAGCAGTACTTC. Residues: CASSQDTSGSYEQYF.

This clonotype came up a few times. This chain links TRBV15 with TRBJ1-2; no definite D call. The CDR3 is 12 amino acids. The V and J ends lost 1 base and 6 bases respectively, with 6 bases between them. In germline, CDR1 is LNHNV, CDR2 YYDKDF (reference sequence). The DNA of the CDR3 is TGTGCCACCAGCAGAGCAGCAGATGGCTACACCTTC. It codes for CATSRAADGYTF.

There are a few counts of this clonotype. V gene TRBV12-3 or TRBV12-4 combines with J gene TRBJ2-1; 7 bases map to TRBD2. The CDR3 covers 13 residues. V lost 6 bases and J lost 8; bases outside the gene matches: 7. CDR3 DNA: TGTGCCAGCAGCGCTCCGGGGGGACATGAGCAGTTCTTC. It translates to CASSAPGGHEQFF.

V is TRBV9 and J is TRBJ2-1; 9 nucleotides agree with TRBD2. Trimming cost V 3 bases and J 7 bases; bases outside gene matches: 11. Germline values: CDR1 SGDLS, CDR2 YYNGEE. The length of the CDR3 is 16 residues. The DNA for the CDR3 is TGTGCCAGCAGCGAGGTAGCGGGAGAGGGTCGAAATGAGCAGTTCTTC. It encodes CASSEVAGEGRNEQFF.

The rearrangement joins TRBV5-1 to TRBJ2-1; D possibly uses TRBD1 or TRBD2 (5 bases each). V shed 4 bases and J shed 4 bases, with 12 bases lying between them. This CDR3 contains 14 residues. CDR1 and CDR2 from the germline V gene are SGHRS and YFSETQ. CDR3 loop: CASSLGRLYNEQFF. In DNA form, the CDR3 reads TGCGCCAGCAGCCTGGGACGGCTGTACAATGAGCAGTTCTTC.

This chain connects TRBV10-3 to TRBJ2-1; the D gene is possibly TRBD2 (6 bases). CDR1 ENHRY and CDR2 SYGVKD come from the germline V gene. The CDR3 covers 14 residues. Trimming took off 4 bases at V and 6 bases at J, with 13 bases between the two ends. CDR3 amino acids: CAISVSGELNEQFF. CDR3 DNA sequence: TGTGCCATCAGTGTATCGGGAGAACTCAATGAGCAGTTCTTC.

The V call is TRBV30, the J call TRBJ1-2; D is perhaps TRBD1 (6 bases). The CDR3 is 13 amino acids. Germline V gives CDR1 GTSNPN, CDR2 SVGIG (reference sequence). V shed 5 bases and J shed 5 bases, with 15 bases lying between them. The CDR3 loop reads CAWGGRLSYGYTF. In nucleotides, the CDR3 is TGTGCCTGGGGGGGCAGGCTTTCTTATGGCTACACCTTC.

The CDR3 region is CASSPMGGGTTDTQYF. CDR3 DNA sequence: TGTGCCAGCAGCCCTATGGGGGGTGGGACCACAGATACGCAGTATTTT. This sequence joins TRBV7-8 and TRBJ2-3; the D gene is possibly TRBD2 (6 bases). Trimming took off 5 bases at V and 2 bases at J, with 17 bases between the two ends. CDR3 length equals 16 residues. Germline V gives CDR1 SGHVS, CDR2 FQNEAQ.